Following are 14 T cell receptor beta chains from one sample sequenced in a study of T-cell memory formation after mild COVID-19. In TCRdb, the 5' RACE reads were re-called with MiXCR into one record per CDR3 protein. This sample has around 130,000 distinct CDR3 sequences, with about 17% found just once. The sequenced sample was PBMCs or a T cell subset sorted from them (not recorded which). Receptor source: an adult woman who had mild COVID-19 (a few samples of this study predate the infection). Cell type and time point are not known.

The V and J genes are TRBV12-3 or TRBV12-4 and TRBJ2-2; tentative D call: TRBD1 (5 bases). CDR3 length: 16 amino acids. Trimming left V 6 bases short and J 4 bases short, with 18 bases between. CDR3 amino acids: CASRLQGFPSTGELFF. The CDR3 bases are TGTGCCAGCAGGCTTCAGGGCTTTCCCTCCACCGGGGAGCTGTTTTTT.

This clonotype was observed once. The gene calls are TRBV9 and TRBJ2-3; TRBD2 matches 8 bases. V gave up 0 bases and J gave up 2 bases; unmatched junction bases: 5. This CDR3 has 16 residues. From germline, CDR1 is SGDLS and CDR2 YYNGEE. CDR3 residues: CASSVEGGGSTDTQYF. Written as DNA, the CDR3 is TGTGCCAGCAGCGTAGAAGGCGGGGGGTCCACAGATACGCAGTATTTT.

This clonotype was observed a few times. CDR3 in amino acids: CASSPVRGIGELFF. The CDR3 DNA follows: TGTGCCAGCAGCCCCGTCAGGGGCATCGGGGAGCTGTTTTTT. The chain is built from TRBV7-9 and TRBJ2-2; D is perhaps TRBD1 (6 bases). V was clipped by 5 bases and J by 7 bases, with 14 bases between them. Germline CDR1 and CDR2: SEHNR and FQNEAQ (reference sequence). The CDR3 runs to 14 residues.

This clonotype was counted between two and nine times. The chain carries TRBV5-1 and TRBJ2-7; D unclear. Trimming left V 0 bases short and J 3 bases short, with 10 bases between. This CDR3 region has 14 residues. Germline CDR1 reads SGHRS; CDR2 reads YFSETQ. CDR3 protein: CASSLGRVGYEQYF. The CDR3 DNA reads as TGCGCCAGCAGCTTGGGTCGGGTCGGCTACGAGCAGTACTTC.

The chain recombines TRBV7-8 with TRBJ1-2, with 9 bases that match TRBD1. This CDR3 is 15 amino acids long. V lost 4 bases, J lost 5 bases, and 8 bases stayed unmatched. Germline CDR1 is SGHVS and CDR2 is FQNEAQ. CDR3 sequence reads: CASSSYRGPRYGYTF. CDR3 bases: TGTGCCAGCAGCTCCTACAGGGGGCCTAGGTATGGCTACACCTTC.

The rearrangement uses TRBV7-9 and TRBJ2-7, with 7 bases that match TRBD1. CDR1 SEHNR and CDR2 FQNEAQ come from the germline V gene (reference sequence). The trim removed 5 bases at V and 6 bases at J, leaving 7 bases unmatched. The CDR3 consists of 13 residues. CDR3 residues: CASSRDREGEQYF. In DNA, the CDR3 is TGTGCCAGCAGCCGGGACAGAGAAGGCGAGCAGTACTTC. Using reference TRBV7-9 and TRBJ2-7 for the parts outside the CDR3, the full variable domain is DTGVSQNPRHKITKRGQNVTFRCDPISEHNRLYWYRQTLGQGPEFLTYFQNEAQLEKSRLLSDRFSAERPKGSFSTLEIQRTEQGDSAMYLCASSRDREGEQYFGPGTRLTVT.

In its sample, this clonotype was seen a few times. The rearrangement links TRBV9 to TRBJ1-2; D unclear. Trimming took off 3 bases at V and 2 bases at J, with 8 bases between the two ends. The germline V gene has CDR1 SGDLS and CDR2 YYNGEE. The CDR3 extends over 13 amino acids. The CDR3 DNA reads as TGTGCCAGCAGCGAGAGAATGAACTATGGCTACACCTTC. It is translated as CASSERMNYGYTF.

A few counts support this clonotype. V gene TRBV5-1 combines with J gene TRBJ2-5, with D perhaps being TRBD1 or TRBD2 (5 bases each). CDR3 length: 15 residues. Germline CDR1 and CDR2: SGHRS and YFSETQ. V lost 0 bases and J lost 9, with 18 bases in between. Written as DNA, the CDR3 is TGCGCCAGCAGCTTGGCCCAGGGCGGAGGTTCGCCCCAGTACTTC. It encodes CASSLAQGGGSPQYF.

At least ten counts were recorded for this clonotype. V usage is TRBV6-2 or TRBV6-3 and J usage is TRBJ2-5, with TRBD2 matching over 9 bases. Germline V CDR1 and CDR2: MNHEY, SVGEGT. V gave up 5 bases and J gave up 5 bases; unmatched junction bases: 9. The CDR3 sequence is 15 residues long. The CDR3, as DNA: TGTGCCAGCAGTCCACCGGGACTAGCCCGGGAGACCCAGTACTTC. This encodes CASSPPGLARETQYF.

This chain links TRBV4-2 with TRBJ2-1; D unclear. Trimming left V 6 bases short and J 3 bases short, with 3 bases between. CDR3 length: 11 residues. Germline V gives CDR1 LGHNA, CDR2 YNFKEQ. In nucleotides, the CDR3 is TGTGCCAGCAGTGACTACAATGAGCAGTTCTTC. Translated: CASSDYNEQFF.

This clonotype was observed a handful of times. CDR3 loop: CATSDFTSGGYEQYF. The CDR3 nucleotides read TGTGCCACCAGTGATTTCACTAGCGGGGGCTACGAGCAGTACTTC. The gene calls are TRBV24-1 and TRBJ2-7; 11 bases map to TRBD2. The trim removed 1 base at V and 3 bases at J, leaving 1 base unmatched. The germline V gene encodes CDR1 KGHDR and CDR2 SFDVKD. The CDR3 loop spans 15 amino acids.

This clonotype was picked up a small number of times. This chain links TRBV6-2 or TRBV6-3 with TRBJ2-7, with TRBD2 matching 7 bases. This CDR3 has 15 amino acids. Losses at the gene ends were 7 bases for V and 0 bases for J; bases not matched to a gene: 9. CDR1 is MNHEY, CDR2 SVGEGT, per germline. The CDR3 DNA follows: TGTGCCAGCACCCACGGCGGGGGACTCTCCTACGAGCAGTACTTC. This codes for CASTHGGGLSYEQYF.

This chain links TRBV3-1 with TRBJ2-1; D remains ambiguous. Trimming shortened V by 5 bases and J by 1 base, and 12 bases separated the two germline ends. The germline V gene has CDR1 LGHDT and CDR2 YNNKEL (reference sequence). The CDR3 runs 15 residues. CDR3: CASSSFGGSYNEQFF. The CDR3 region has the DNA TGTGCCAGCAGCTCCTTCGGTGGGTCCTACAATGAGCAGTTCTTC.

This clonotype was detected a few times. V gene TRBV6-5 combines with J gene TRBJ2-3; TRBD1 matches 8 bases. Germline V CDR1 and CDR2: MNHEY, SVGAGI. V was clipped by 3 bases and J by 3 bases; unmatched bases: 8. The CDR3 is 16 residues long. CDR3 coding DNA: TGTGCCAGCAGTTATCGGACAGGGTTCGGTACAGATACGCAGTATTTT. Amino acid sequence: CASSYRTGFGTDTQYF.